Following are 32 T cell receptor beta chains from one sample sequenced in a study of T cells expressing NK-cell markers. TCRdb reanalyzed the 5' RACE reads, giving one entry per CDR3 protein sequence and no DNA. Its listing shows about 260,000 distinct CDR3 sequences. Material for sequencing was blood T cells: a sorted CD56 or NKG2C T cell subset, CD4+ or CD8+ T cells, or bulk PBMC T cells (not recorded which). Receptor source: a man between 18 and 29 years old in good health.

This rearrangement joins TRBV18 to TRBJ1-3; checking the TCRdb D call of TRBD1 is not possible without DNA. CDR1 is KGHSH, CDR2 LQKENI, per germline. The CDR3 totals 17 residues. The CDR3 region is CASYSPTQGLSGNTIYF.

The chain employs TRBV11-2 and TRBJ2-1; TCRdb gives TRBD2 as the D gene, but with no DNA this cannot be confirmed. Germline CDR1 is SGHAT and CDR2 is FQNNGV. CDR3 size: 18 residues. The CDR3 here is CASSLGLAGVSSYNEQFF. The entire variable domain, with the rest obtained from reference TRBV11-2 and TRBJ2-1, is as follows: EAGVAQSPRYKIIEKRQSVAFWCNPISGHATLYWYQQILGQGPKLLIQFQNNGVVDDSQLPKDRFSAERLKGVDSTLKIQPAKLEDSAVYLCASSLGLAGVSSYNEQFFGPGTRLTVL.

The rearrangement uses TRBV29-1 and TRBJ2-1; TCRdb's D call, TRBD2, is unchecked because there is no DNA. Germline V CDR1 and CDR2: SQVTM, ANQGSEA. CDR3 size: 14 residues. This CDR3 reads CSVDRLAGTNEQFF.

The chain employs TRBV4-3 and TRBJ2-5; the D call of TRBD2 rests on TCRdb alone, since no DNA is present to check it. Germline lookup yields CDR1 LGHNA and CDR2 YSLEER. The CDR3 is 16 residues long. This CDR3 is CASSQGLAGISGTQYF.

The V and J genes are TRBV20-1 and TRBJ2-1; the D call of TRBD2 rests on TCRdb alone, since no DNA is present to check it. This CDR3 contains 16 residues. Germline lookup yields CDR1 DFQATT and CDR2 SNEGSKA (reference sequence). The CDR3 loop is CSATRRTSGTYNEQFF.

The V gene is TRBV6-1, the J gene TRBJ2-1; TCRdb's D gene call, TRBD1, goes unchecked for lack of DNA. Germline CDR1 MNHNS, CDR2 SASEGT. The CDR3 extends over 14 amino acids. CDR3 loop: CASRNYRGHNEQFF.

The chain has TRBV20-1 and TRBJ2-1; the D call from TCRdb, TRBD1, cannot be confirmed without DNA. In germline, CDR1 is DFQATT, CDR2 SNEGSKA (reference sequence). This CDR3 has 15 amino acids. CDR3 in amino acids: CSANRPGRFRNEQFF.

V is TRBV20-1 and J is TRBJ2-5; the D call from TCRdb, TRBD2, cannot be confirmed without DNA. The CDR3 consists of 15 residues. Germline lookup yields CDR1 DFQATT and CDR2 SNEGSKA (reference sequence). CDR3: CSAQGGARGLQTQYF.

The chain uses TRBV7-3 and TRBJ2-2; with no DNA, the TCRdb D assignment of TRBD1 cannot be verified. The CDR3 sequence is 15 residues long. Per germline, CDR1 SGHTA and CDR2 FQGTGA. The CDR3 sequence: CASSLGTLGTGELFF.

The gene calls are TRBV15 and TRBJ1-5; TCRdb reports TRBD1, a call that lacks DNA to check it against. The CDR3 runs to 17 residues. Germline V gives CDR1 LNHNV, CDR2 YYDKDF (reference sequence). The CDR3 loop reads CATTITGTGSPNQPQHF.

The chain uses TRBV2 and TRBJ2-7; TCRdb picks TRBD1, but there is no DNA to check that call. From germline, CDR1 is SNHLY and CDR2 FYNNEI. This CDR3 spans 16 amino acids. The CDR3 spells CASSVGQGASVREQYF. The whole variable domain, filled in from reference TRBV2 and TRBJ2-7, reads EPEVTQTPSHQVTQMGQEVILRCVPISNHLYFYWYRQILGQKVEFLVSFYNNEISEKSEIFDDQFSVERPDGSNFTLKIRSTKLEDSAMYFCASSVGQGASVREQYFGPGTRLTVT.

The chain combines TRBV12-3 or TRBV12-4 with TRBJ2-3; TCRdb outputs TRBD2, but without DNA this stays unchecked. The CDR3 sequence is 16 residues long. The CDR3 region is CASSPGLAGVTDTQYF.

The chain links TRBV7-8 to TRBJ2-3; TCRdb's D call, TRBD2, is unchecked because there is no DNA. Germline-derived CDR1 and CDR2 are SGHVS and FQNEAQ. CDR3 length equals 16 residues. The CDR3 is CASSLEVRRGTDTQYF.

The CDR3 spells CASSQDRTTSGIRDTQYF. The chain combines TRBV4-3 with TRBJ2-3; there is no DNA to check the TCRdb D call of TRBD2. The CDR3 covers 18 residues. CDR1 and CDR2 from the germline V gene are LGHNA and YSLEER.

This chain links TRBV5-1 with TRBJ1-6; the TCRdb call, TRBD1, lacks DNA for checking. The CDR3 extends over 15 amino acids. Germline V gene data show CDR1 as SGHRS and CDR2 as YFSETQ. The CDR3 spells CASSPEGQGRSPLHF.

The V call is TRBV29-1, the J call TRBJ2-2; TCRdb reports TRBD1, a call that lacks DNA to check it against. Germline CDR1 and CDR2: SQVTM and ANQGSEA. The CDR3 has 15 residues. The CDR3 region is CSARGGRGDGGELFF.

J is TRBJ2-3 and V is TRBV12-3 or TRBV12-4; TCRdb proposes TRBD2, but this gene call is untestable without DNA. This CDR3 spans 15 amino acids. The CDR3 spells CASSFLAGGTDTQYF.

The chain combines TRBV6-5 with TRBJ2-3; TCRdb designates TRBD2, a call that cannot be tested without DNA. Looked up from germline, CDR1 is MNHEY and CDR2 is SVGAGI. This CDR3 is built from 16 residues. CDR3 region: CASSYWASGSSDTQYF.

V usage is TRBV7-2 and J usage is TRBJ1-1; the TRBD1 assignment by TCRdb is unverifiable without DNA. This CDR3 region has 13 residues. Germline lookup yields CDR1 SGHTA and CDR2 FQGNSA. The CDR3 loop reads CASSFDRDRRAFF.

V gene TRBV12-3 or TRBV12-4 combines with J gene TRBJ2-3; as DNA is missing, the TRBD1 call by TCRdb cannot be tested. This CDR3 region has 18 residues. The CDR3 here is CASSLGVGQGGRPDTQYF.

The genes are TRBV4-3 and TRBJ1-1; TCRdb's D gene call, TRBD1, goes unchecked for lack of DNA. CDR1 is LGHNA and CDR2 is YSLEER in the germline V gene. There are 16 residues in the CDR3. This CDR3 is CASSAHTRGPNTEAFF.

This sequence joins TRBV18 and TRBJ2-3; TCRdb's assignment of TRBD2 cannot be checked, as there is no DNA. Germline assignment: CDR1 KGHSH and CDR2 LQKENI. The CDR3 totals 18 residues. CDR3 sequence: CASSPPGLAGGLTDTQYF.

CDR3 amino acids: CASSPLDRGIETQYF. The rearrangement joins TRBV23-1 to TRBJ2-5; TCRdb proposes TRBD1, but this gene call is untestable without DNA. TRBV23-1 is identified as an open reading frame with a role that is uncertain. The CDR3 contains 15 residues.

V is TRBV5-1 and J is TRBJ2-3; with no DNA, the TCRdb D assignment of TRBD1 cannot be verified. CDR1 and CDR2 from the germline V gene are SGHRS and YFSETQ. The CDR3 spans 16 residues. CDR3 in amino acids: CASSLVHRVSTDTQYF.

The gene calls are TRBV9 and TRBJ2-1. The CDR3 extends over 15 amino acids. Germline V lookup: CDR1 SGDLS, CDR2 YYNGEE. This CDR3 is CASSVSALQSGEQFF.

V is TRBV30 and J is TRBJ2-1; TCRdb's D gene call, TRBD2, goes unchecked for lack of DNA. Germline V gene data show CDR1 as GTSNPN and CDR2 as SVGIG (reference sequence). The CDR3 is 17 amino acids. The CDR3 sequence is CALRASGRARLGNEQFF.

This chain uses TRBV7-9 with TRBJ2-1; TCRdb's D gene call, TRBD1, goes unchecked for lack of DNA. In germline, CDR1 is SEHNR, CDR2 FQNEAQ (reference sequence). The CDR3 contains 14 residues. This CDR3 reads CASSLAKARDEQFF.

The chain employs TRBV4-1 and TRBJ2-1. Germline CDR1 is MGHRA and CDR2 is YSYEKL. This CDR3 spans 13 amino acids. The CDR3 loop reads CASSQVTVNEQFF.

V and J are TRBV5-1 and TRBJ1-2; TCRdb's D gene call, TRBD1, goes unchecked for lack of DNA. The CDR3 consists of 14 residues. Looked up from germline, CDR1 is SGHRS and CDR2 is YFSETQ. The CDR3 sequence: CASSLQWTGDGYTF.

The chain's CDR3 is CSARDLSLGGPTDTQYF. The V and J genes are TRBV20-1 and TRBJ2-3; the D call from TCRdb, TRBD1, cannot be confirmed without DNA. Germline V CDR1 and CDR2: DFQATT, SNEGSKA (reference sequence). The CDR3 spans 17 residues.

This rearrangement joins TRBV3-1 to TRBJ2-1; no DNA is available, so the TRBD2 call from TCRdb remains unchecked. The CDR3 contains 15 residues. Looked up from germline, CDR1 is LGHDT and CDR2 is YNNKEL (reference sequence). The CDR3 protein is CASRSGRGSYNEQFF.

V usage is TRBV29-1 and J usage is TRBJ2-6; TCRdb names TRBD2, which stays unverified in the absence of DNA. The CDR3 length is 13 residues. The V gene's germline CDR1 is SQVTM and CDR2 ANQGSEA. CDR3 sequence: CSVLRPGANVLTF.